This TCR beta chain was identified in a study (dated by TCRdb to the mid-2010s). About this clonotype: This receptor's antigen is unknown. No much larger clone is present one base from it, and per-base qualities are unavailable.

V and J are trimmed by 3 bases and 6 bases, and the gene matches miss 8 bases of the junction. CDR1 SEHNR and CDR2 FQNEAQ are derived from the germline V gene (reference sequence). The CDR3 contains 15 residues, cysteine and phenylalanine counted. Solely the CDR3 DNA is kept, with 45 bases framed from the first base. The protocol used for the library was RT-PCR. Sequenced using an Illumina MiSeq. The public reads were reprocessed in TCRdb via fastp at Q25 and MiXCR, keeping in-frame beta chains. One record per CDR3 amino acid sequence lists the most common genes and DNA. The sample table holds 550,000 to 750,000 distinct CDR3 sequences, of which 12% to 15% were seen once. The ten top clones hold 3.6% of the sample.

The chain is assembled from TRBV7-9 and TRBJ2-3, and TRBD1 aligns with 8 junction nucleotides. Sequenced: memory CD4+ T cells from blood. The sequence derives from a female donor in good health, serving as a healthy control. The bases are TGTGCCAGCAGCTTCCCGCAGGGGGCAAAGGATACGCAGTATTTT. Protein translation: CASSFPQGAKDTQYF. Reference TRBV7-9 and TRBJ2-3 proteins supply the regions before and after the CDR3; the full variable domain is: DTGVSQNPRHKITKRGQNVTFRCDPISEHNRLYWYRQTLGQGPEFLTYFQNEAQLEKSRLLSDRFSAERPKGSFSTLEIQRTEQGDSAMYLCASSFPQGAKDTQYFGPGTRLTVL.